The 4 T cell receptor beta chains below were found in one sample sequenced in a study of T cell responses to AZD1222 COVID-19 vaccine (dated by TCRdb to the early 2020s). Library preparation used the immunoSEQ multiplex PCR assay. Held by TCRdb, this immuneACCESS table contains in-frame sequences only and omits some clones. Under half of the omission traces to an unresolved V gene where checked; the cause of the rest is unknown. This sample gives some 28,000 clones in total; 78% of them show up just once. The top ten hold 5.8% of the sample. The time point label, as the study defines it: baseline before first vaccination. Material: peripheral blood, obtained on day 0 of AZD1222 vaccination. The origin of the receptors is an adult in good health.

V is TRBV2 and J is TRBJ2-1, with 11 bases fitting TRBD1. The CDR3 has 15 amino acids. With 7 bases clipped from V and 4 bases from J, the junction kept 6 bases outside the gene matches. Germline V gene data show CDR1 as SNHLY and CDR2 as FYNNEI. CDR3 in DNA: TGTGCCAGCATCCAAGGACAGGGGGCGTACAATGAGCAGTTCTTC. Translated, it gives CASIQGQGAYNEQFF.

The J gene is TRBJ2-2, the V gene TRBV13, with D perhaps matching TRBD1 (6 bases). There are 16 residues in the CDR3. CDR1 PRHDT and CDR2 FYEKMQ come from the germline V gene (reference sequence). Trimming shortened V by 1 base and J by 0 bases, and 9 bases separated the two germline ends. CDR3 loop: CASSLDRATNTGELFF. The CDR3, as DNA: TGTGCCAGCAGCTTAGACAGGGCAACGAACACCGGGGAGCTGTTTTTT.

The chain recombines TRBV7-9 with TRBJ2-2, with D perhaps matching TRBD1 (6 bases). Germline-derived CDR1 and CDR2 are SEHNR and FQNEAQ (reference sequence). This CDR3 has 15 amino acids. V lost 8 bases to trimming and J lost 3 bases, with 16 bases between them. The CDR3 sequence: CASDAGQFYTGELFF. DNA for the CDR3: TGTGCCAGCGATGCTGGACAGTTCTACACCGGGGAGCTGTTTTTT.

A single count supports this clone. This chain uses TRBV30 with TRBJ1-5; tentatively, D is TRBD1 (6 bases). This CDR3 has 16 amino acids. Germline V gene lookup returns CDR1 GTSNPN and CDR2 SVGIG (reference sequence). V was pared by 1 base and J by 6 bases, with 19 bases between. The CDR3 DNA follows: TGTGCCTGGAGTGGGGCAGGGGTTCCTTCGGGTCAGCCCCAGCATTTT. Translation: CAWSGAGVPSGQPQHF.